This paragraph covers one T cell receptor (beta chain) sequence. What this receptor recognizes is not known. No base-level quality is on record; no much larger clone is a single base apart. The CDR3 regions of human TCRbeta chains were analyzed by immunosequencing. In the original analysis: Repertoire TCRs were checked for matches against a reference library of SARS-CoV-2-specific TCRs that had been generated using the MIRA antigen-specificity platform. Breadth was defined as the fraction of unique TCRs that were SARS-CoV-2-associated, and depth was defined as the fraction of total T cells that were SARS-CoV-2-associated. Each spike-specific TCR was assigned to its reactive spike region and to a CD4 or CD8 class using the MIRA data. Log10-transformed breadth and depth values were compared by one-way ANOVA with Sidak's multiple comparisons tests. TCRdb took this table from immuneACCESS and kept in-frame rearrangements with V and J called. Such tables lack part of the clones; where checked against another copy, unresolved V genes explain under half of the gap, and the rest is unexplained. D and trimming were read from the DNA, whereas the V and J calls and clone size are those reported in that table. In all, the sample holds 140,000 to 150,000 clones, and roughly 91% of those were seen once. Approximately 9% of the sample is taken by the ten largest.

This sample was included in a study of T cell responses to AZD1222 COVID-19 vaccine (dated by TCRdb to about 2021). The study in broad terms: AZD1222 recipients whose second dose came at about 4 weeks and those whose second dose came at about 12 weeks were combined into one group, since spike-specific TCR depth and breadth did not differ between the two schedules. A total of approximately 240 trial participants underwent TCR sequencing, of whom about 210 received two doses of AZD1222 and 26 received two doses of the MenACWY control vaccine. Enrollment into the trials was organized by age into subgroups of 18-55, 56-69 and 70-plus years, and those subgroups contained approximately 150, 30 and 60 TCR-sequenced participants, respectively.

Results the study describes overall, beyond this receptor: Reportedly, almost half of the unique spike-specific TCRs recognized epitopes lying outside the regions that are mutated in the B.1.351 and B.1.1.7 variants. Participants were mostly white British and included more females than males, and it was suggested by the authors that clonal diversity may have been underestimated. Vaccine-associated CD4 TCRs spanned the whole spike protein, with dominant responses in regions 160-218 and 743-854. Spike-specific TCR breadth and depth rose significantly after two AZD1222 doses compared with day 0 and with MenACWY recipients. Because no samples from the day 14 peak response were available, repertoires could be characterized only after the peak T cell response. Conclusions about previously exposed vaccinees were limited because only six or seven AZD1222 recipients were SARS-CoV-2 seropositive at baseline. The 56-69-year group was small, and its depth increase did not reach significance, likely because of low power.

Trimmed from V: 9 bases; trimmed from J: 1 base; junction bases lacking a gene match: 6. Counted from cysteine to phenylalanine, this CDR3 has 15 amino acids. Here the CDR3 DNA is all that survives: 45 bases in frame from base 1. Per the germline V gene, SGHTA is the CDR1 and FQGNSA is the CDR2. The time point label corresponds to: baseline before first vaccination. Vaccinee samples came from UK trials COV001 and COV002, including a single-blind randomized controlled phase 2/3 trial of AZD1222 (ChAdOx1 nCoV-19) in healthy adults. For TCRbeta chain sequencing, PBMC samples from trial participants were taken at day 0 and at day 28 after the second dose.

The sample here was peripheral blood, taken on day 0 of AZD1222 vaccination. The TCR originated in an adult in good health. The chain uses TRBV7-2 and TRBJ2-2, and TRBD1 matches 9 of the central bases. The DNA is TGTGCCAGTAACAGGGGGCGGGAGAACACCGGGGAGCTGTTTTTT. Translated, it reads CASNRGRENTGELFF.